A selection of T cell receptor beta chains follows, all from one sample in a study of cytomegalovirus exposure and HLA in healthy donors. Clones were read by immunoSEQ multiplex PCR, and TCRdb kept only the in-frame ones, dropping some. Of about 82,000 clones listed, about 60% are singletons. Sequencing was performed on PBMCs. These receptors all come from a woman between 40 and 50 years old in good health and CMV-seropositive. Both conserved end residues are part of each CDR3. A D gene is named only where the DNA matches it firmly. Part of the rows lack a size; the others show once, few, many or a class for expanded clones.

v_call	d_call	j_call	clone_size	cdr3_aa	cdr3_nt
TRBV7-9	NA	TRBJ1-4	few	CASSPVEGEKLFF	TGTGCCAGCAGCCCGGTGGAGGGGGAAAAACTGTTTTTT
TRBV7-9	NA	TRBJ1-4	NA	CASSPPGFGNEKLFF	TGTGCCAGCAGCCCCCCAGGGTTCGGTAATGAAAAACTGTTTTTT
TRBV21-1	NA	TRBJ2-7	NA	CASSTNPRTRVQYF	TGTGCCAGCAGCACTAATCCCCGGACTCGGGTGCAGTACTTC
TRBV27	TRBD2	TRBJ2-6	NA	CASSWDYASSGANVLTF	TGTGCCAGCAGTTGGGACTACGCTAGCTCTGGGGCCAACGTCCTGACTTTC
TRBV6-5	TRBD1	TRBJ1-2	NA	CASSYSTGGYGYTF	TGTGCCAGCAGTTACTCGACAGGGGGTTATGGCTACACCTTC
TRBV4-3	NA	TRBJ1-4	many	CASRRGADWNEKLFF	TGCGCCAGCAGGCGGGGTGCGGACTGGAATGAAAAACTGTTTTTT
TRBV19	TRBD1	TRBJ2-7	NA	CASSGTGGDYEQYF	TGTGCCAGTAGTGGGACAGGGGGGGACTACGAGCAGTACTTC
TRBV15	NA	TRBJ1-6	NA	CATSRDPPTQGGNSPLHF	TGTGCCACCAGCAGAGATCCTCCGACACAGGGTGGCAATTCACCCCTCCACTTT
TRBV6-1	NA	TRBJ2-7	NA	CASSEVQGFDEQYF	TGTGCCAGCAGTGAAGTCCAGGGATTCGACGAGCAGTACTTC
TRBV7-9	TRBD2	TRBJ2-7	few	CASKLAGGSYEQYF	TGTGCCAGCAAACTAGCGGGAGGATCCTACGAGCAGTACTTC
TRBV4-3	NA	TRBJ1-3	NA	CASSQHKGNTIYF	TGCGCCAGCAGCCAACACAAAGGAAACACCATATATTTT
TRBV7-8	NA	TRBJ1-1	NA	CASSLASQGNTEAFF	TGTGCCAGCAGCTTAGCGTCACAGGGGAACACTGAAGCTTTCTTT
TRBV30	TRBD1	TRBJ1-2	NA	CAWSGTGDGYTF	TGTGCCTGGAGCGGGACAGGTGATGGCTACACCTTC
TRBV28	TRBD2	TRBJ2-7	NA	CASSSRTSGRAYEQYF	TGTGCCAGCAGTTCCCGGACTAGCGGGAGGGCCTACGAGCAGTACTTC
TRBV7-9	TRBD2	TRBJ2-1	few	CASSPHSGREQFF	TGTGCCAGCAGCCCACATAGCGGGAGGGAGCAGTTCTTC
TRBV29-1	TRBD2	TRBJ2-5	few	CSAQTSGGQETQYF	TGCAGCGCACAGACTAGCGGGGGCCAAGAGACCCAGTACTTC
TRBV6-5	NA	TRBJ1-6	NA	CASSYSGQIDSLHF	TGTGCCAGCAGTTATTCCGGACAGATCGATTCCCTCCACTTT
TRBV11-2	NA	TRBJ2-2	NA	CASSLLLANTGELFF	TGTGCCAGCAGCTTACTCCTCGCGAACACCGGGGAGCTGTTTTTT
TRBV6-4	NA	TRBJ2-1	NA	CASSESSYNEQFF	TGTGCCAGCAGTGAGAGCTCCTACAATGAGCAGTTCTTC
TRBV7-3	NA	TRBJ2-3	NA	CASSQAYTDTQYF	TGTGCCAGCAGCCAGGCCTACACAGATACGCAGTATTTT
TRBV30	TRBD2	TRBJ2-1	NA	CAWSSGLAGVGEQFF	TGTGCCTGGAGTTCCGGACTAGCGGGAGTAGGGGAGCAGTTCTTC
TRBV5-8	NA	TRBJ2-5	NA	CASSLAPPGTYQETQYF	TGTGCCAGCAGCTTGGCTCCACCCGGGACTTACCAAGAGACCCAGTACTTC